These 3 T cell receptor beta chains originate from one sample sequenced in a study of CD8 T cells in ankylosing spondylitis. Using its own MiXCR run on the 5' RACE reads, TCRdb lists one record per CDR3 protein. The data contain some 130,000 distinct CDR3 sequences, approximately 8.4% of them singletons. The sample was synovial fluid, either unsorted or a sorted T cell fraction (not recorded which). These receptors all stem from a male donor with ankylosing spondylitis.

The DNA of the CDR3 is TGTGCCAGCAGTTACAAAGGGAGCACTGAAGCTTTCTTT. It translates to CASSYKGSTEAFF. The genes are TRBV7-2 and TRBJ1-1, with unresolved D. CDR1 SGHTA and CDR2 FQGNSA come from the germline V gene. V lost 6 bases, J lost 4 bases, and 12 bases lay in between. This CDR3 comprises 13 residues.

The V and J genes are TRBV8-2 and TRBJ2-7; the table's D gene call, TRBD1, was not cross checked with the DNA. TRBV8-2 is labeled a pseudogene. This CDR3 spans 14 amino acids. Here the CDR3 DNA reads TGTGCCAGCAGCCCCGGACGCCTCTGCTACGAGCAGTACTTC. It yields the protein CASSPGRLCYEQYF.

This clonotype was recorded at least ten times. The chain recombines TRBV27 with TRBJ1-1; D remains ambiguous. Germline CDR1 MNHEY, CDR2 SMNVEV (reference sequence). The ends were cut back, 7 bases at V and 1 base at J, with 13 bases in the middle. The CDR3 spans 14 residues. The CDR3 nucleotides read TGTGCCAGCACCCTCAAGGGCGAGAACACTGAAGCTTTCTTT. It specifies CASTLKGENTEAFF.